This TCR beta chain is drawn from a study of Tregs in tolerant kidney transplant recipients. CDR3 length equals 15 residues. Trimming cost V 2 bases and J 5 bases; bases outside gene matches: 4. Germline CDR1 is MRHNA and CDR2 is SNTAGT. Some clones are missing from TCRdb's copy, which holds only in-frame ones; the method was immunoSEQ multiplex PCR. This sample yields 55,000 to 80,000 clones, of which 98% are seen a single time; 0.34% belongs to the top ten. The chain combines TRBV6-4 with TRBJ2-1, with 9 positions matching TRBD2. The receptor was isolated from a human donor who received a combined kidney and bone marrow transplant. Source: Tregs from blood, taken before the transplant. DNA for the CDR3: TGTGCCAGCAGTGACCTGGCGGGAGGGGACAATGAGCAGTTCTTC. It codes for CASSDLAGGDNEQFF.